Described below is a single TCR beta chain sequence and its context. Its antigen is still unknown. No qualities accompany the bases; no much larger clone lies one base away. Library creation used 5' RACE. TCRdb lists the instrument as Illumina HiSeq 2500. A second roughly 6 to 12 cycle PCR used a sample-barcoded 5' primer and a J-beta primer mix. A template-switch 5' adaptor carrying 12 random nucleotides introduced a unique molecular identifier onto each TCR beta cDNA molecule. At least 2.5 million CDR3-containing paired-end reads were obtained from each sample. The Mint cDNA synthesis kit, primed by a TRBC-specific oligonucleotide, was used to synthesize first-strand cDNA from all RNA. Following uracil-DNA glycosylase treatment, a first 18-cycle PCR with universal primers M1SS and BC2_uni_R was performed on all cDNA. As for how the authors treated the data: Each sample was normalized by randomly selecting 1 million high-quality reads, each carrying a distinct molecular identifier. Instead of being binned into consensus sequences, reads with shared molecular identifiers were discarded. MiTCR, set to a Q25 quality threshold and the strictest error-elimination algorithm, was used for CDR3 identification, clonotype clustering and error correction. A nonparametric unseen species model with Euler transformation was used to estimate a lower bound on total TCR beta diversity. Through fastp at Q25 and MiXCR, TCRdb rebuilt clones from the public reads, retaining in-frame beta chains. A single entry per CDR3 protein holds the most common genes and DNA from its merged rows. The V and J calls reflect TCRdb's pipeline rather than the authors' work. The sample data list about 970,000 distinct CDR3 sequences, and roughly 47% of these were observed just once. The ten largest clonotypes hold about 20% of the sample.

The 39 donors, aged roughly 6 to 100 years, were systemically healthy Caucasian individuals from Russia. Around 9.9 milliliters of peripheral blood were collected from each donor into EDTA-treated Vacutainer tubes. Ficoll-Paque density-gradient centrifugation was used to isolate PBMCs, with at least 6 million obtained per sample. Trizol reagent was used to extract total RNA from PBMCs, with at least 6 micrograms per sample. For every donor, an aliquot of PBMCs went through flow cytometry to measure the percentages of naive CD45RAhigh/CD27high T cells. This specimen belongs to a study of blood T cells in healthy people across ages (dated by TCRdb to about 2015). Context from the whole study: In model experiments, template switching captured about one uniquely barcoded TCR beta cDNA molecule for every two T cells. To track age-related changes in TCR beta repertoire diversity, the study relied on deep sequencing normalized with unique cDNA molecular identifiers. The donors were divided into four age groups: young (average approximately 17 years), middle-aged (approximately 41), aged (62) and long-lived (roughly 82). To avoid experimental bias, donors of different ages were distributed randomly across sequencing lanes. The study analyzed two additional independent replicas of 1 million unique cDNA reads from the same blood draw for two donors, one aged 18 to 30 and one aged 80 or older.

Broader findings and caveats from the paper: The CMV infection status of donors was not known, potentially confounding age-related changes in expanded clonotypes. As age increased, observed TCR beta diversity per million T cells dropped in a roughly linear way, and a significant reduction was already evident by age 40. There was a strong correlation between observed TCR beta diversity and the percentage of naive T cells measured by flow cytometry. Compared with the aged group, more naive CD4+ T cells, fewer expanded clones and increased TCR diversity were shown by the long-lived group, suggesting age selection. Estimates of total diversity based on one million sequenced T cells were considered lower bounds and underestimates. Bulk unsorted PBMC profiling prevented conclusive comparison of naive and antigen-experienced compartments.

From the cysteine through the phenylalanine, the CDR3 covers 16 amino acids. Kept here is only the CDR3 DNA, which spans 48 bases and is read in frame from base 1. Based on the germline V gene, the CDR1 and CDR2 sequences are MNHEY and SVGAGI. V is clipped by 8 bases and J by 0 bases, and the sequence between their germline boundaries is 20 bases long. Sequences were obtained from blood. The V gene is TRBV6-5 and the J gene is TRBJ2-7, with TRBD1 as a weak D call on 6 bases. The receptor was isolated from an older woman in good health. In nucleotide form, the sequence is TGTGCCAGCTCAACACGCAGGGGAGTCAGCTCCTACGAGCAGTACTTC. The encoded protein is CASSTRRGVSSYEQYF.